These T cell receptor beta chains were read from a single sample in a study of CD8 T cells in Susac syndrome. Via MiXCR, TCRdb re-called the immunoSEQ multiplex PCR reads, giving one row per CDR3 protein. The sample holds a few hundred thousand distinct CDR3 sequences, about 88% seen once. Sequencing used CD8+ T cells from PBMCs. Receptors originate from a human donor with multiple sclerosis. Both conserved end residues are part of each CDR3. Fields, in order: clone size, D gene, V gene, J gene, CDR3 DNA, CDR3 protein. The D gene is left open where the match is weak. The size field is filled for only some rows; it gives once, few, many or a size class.

NA,NA,TRBV12-3/TRBV12-4,TRBJ2-2,TGTGCCAGCAGTGTCGGACAATCGGCCGGGGAGCTGTTTTTT,CASSVGQSAGELFF
NA,NA,TRBV30,TRBJ1-4,TGTGCCTGGAGTCACGGGACCAACCTTTATAATGAAAAACTGTTTTTT,CAWSHGTNLYNEKLFF
NA,TRBD2,TRBV20-1,TRBJ2-1,TGCAGTGCTAGAAGTCAGCGGGAGGGCAATGAGCAGTTCTTC,CSARSQREGNEQFF
NA,TRBD2,TRBV9,TRBJ2-7,TGTGCCAGCAGCCCGGGACTAGCGGACTCTCACGAGCAGTACTTC,CASSPGLADSHEQYF
NA,NA,TRBV5-4,TRBJ1-1,TGTGCCAGCAGCCGGGGATACAATCGGATCAGGAACACTGAAGCTTTCTTT,CASSRGYNRIRNTEAFF
NA,TRBD1,TRBV28,TRBJ2-1,TGTGCCAGCAGTTCCCTAGGGGGCCGGCTCGATGAGCAGTTCTTC,CASSSLGGRLDEQFF
few,TRBD1,TRBV7-9,TRBJ1-1,TGTGCCAGCAGCTTCGGGACAGCCTCTGAAGCTTTCTTT,CASSFGTASEAFF
once,TRBD1,TRBV20-1,TRBJ1-2,TGCAGTGCTACAACGGACAGGGAGTACCACTATGGCTACACCTTC,CSATTDREYHYGYTF
NA,NA,TRBV2,TRBJ1-1,TGTGCCAGCAGTGAAGACGGACCCATCCTGGTCGCTTTCTTT,CASSEDGPILVAFF
NA,NA,TRBV29-1,TRBJ2-7,TGCAGCGTTGAAGGCTGGGGACCCATGTACGAGCAGTACTTC,CSVEGWGPMYEQYF
few,NA,TRBV18,TRBJ2-1,TGTGCCAGCTCACCCTCCCCTGGGAATGAGCAGTTCTTC,CASSPSPGNEQFF
NA,TRBD1,TRBV12-3/TRBV12-4,TRBJ1-5,TGTGCCAGCAGTTTCGGGGACAGGGGACAGCCCCAGCATTTT,CASSFGDRGQPQHF
once,NA,TRBV29-1,TRBJ2-7,TGCAGCGCCACCACCCCGGGACGGCTCACCTACGAGCAGTACTTC,CSATTPGRLTYEQYF
few,NA,TRBV9,TRBJ2-5,TGTGCCAGCAGCCCCCCTCTGGGAGAGCTCAAAGAGACCCAGTACTTC,CASSPPLGELKETQYF
NA,NA,TRBV4-3,TRBJ2-7,TGCGCCAGCAGCCAAGAGGTTTACTCCTACTCCTACGAGCAGTACTTC,CASSQEVYSYSYEQYF
NA,TRBD1,TRBV4-1,TRBJ2-1,TGCGCCAGCAGCCAAGTTTTCCCGGGACAGGGGACCAATGAGCAGTTCTTC,CASSQVFPGQGTNEQFF
NA,NA,TRBV19,TRBJ2-7,TGTGCCAGTAGTAACCACGACTACGAGCAGTACTTC,CASSNHDYEQYF
once,TRBD1,TRBV29-1,TRBJ2-1,TGCAGCGTTGAGGGGACAGGGGTTTCCAATGAGCAGTTCTTC,CSVEGTGVSNEQFF
NA,TRBD1,TRBV19,TRBJ1-1,TGTGCCAGCGGCGACAGGGGGCACGAGGTTTTCTTT,CASGDRGHEVFF
NA,TRBD1,TRBV7-3,TRBJ1-2,TGTGCCAGCAGCCCTCGGGACAGGGGGTGGGATGGCTACACCTTC,CASSPRDRGWDGYTF
NA,TRBD2,TRBV20-1,TRBJ2-7,TGCAGCCTCACCTGGACTAGCGGGAGAAACGAGCAGTACTTC,CSLTWTSGRNEQYF
NA,NA,TRBV30,TRBJ2-3,TGTGCCTTTCCACTTAGGACAGATACGCAGTATTTT,CAFPLRTDTQYF